These 24 T cell receptor beta chains were sequenced from one sample in a study of blood T cell repertoires in COVID-19. Measured with immunoSEQ multiplex PCR; TCRdb has only the in-frame clones, and not every one. The sample has roughly 19,000 clones; around nine tenths are singletons. Sequenced: peripheral blood. The receptors come from a human donor in a cohort sampled during active COVID-19.

This clone was detected a few times. This sequence joins TRBV18 and TRBJ2-5, with 10 positions matching TRBD2. The junction had 9 bases not matched to a gene; V was cut back by 3 bases and J by 5 bases. CDR3 length equals 16 residues. Germline V gene sequence: CDR1 KGHSH, CDR2 LQKENI. CDR3: CASSPLAGGRSETQYF. CDR3 nucleotide sequence: TGTGCCAGCTCACCCTTAGCGGGGGGAAGGTCGGAGACCCAGTACTTC.

The genes are TRBV29-1 and TRBJ1-2; 11 bases are a match to TRBD1. CDR3 length equals 12 residues. CDR1 is SQVTM, CDR2 ANQGSEA, per germline. V shed 7 bases and J 4 bases; nucleotides not matched to a gene: 2. The CDR3 DNA reads TGCAGCGGGACAGGGGGCGGCTATGGCTACACCTTC. Amino acid sequence: CSGTGGGYGYTF.

CDR3: CATSRVEDPYEQYF. The CDR3 DNA follows: TGTGCCACCAGCAGAGTGGAGGATCCCTACGAGCAGTACTTC. This sequence joins TRBV15 and TRBJ2-7, with D tentatively TRBD2 (5 bases). CDR3 length equals 14 residues. The V and J ends lost 1 base and 2 bases respectively, with 9 bases between them. The V gene's germline CDR1 is LNHNV and CDR2 YYDKDF (reference sequence).

The chain recombines TRBV6-6 with TRBJ2-3; the match to TRBD1 covers 8 bases. Germline CDR1 and CDR2: MNHNY and SVGAGI (reference sequence). The CDR3 is 16 amino acids. The trim removed 4 bases at V and 5 bases at J, leaving 11 bases unmatched. CDR3 in amino acids: CASSSYRGNVVDTQYF. CDR3 DNA: TGTGCCAGCAGTTCCTACAGGGGGAATGTAGTAGATACGCAGTATTTT.

A note on this clone: Mismatch with germline at one junction end may stem from a read error. The gene calls are TRBV2 and TRBJ1-4, with D perhaps matching TRBD1 (6 bases). The CDR3 runs 19 residues. Germline CDR1 reads SNHLY; CDR2 reads FYNNEI. Here the CDR3 DNA reads TGTGCCAGCACTGAAGCACGATGGGGGCGTGGAGCAACTAATGAAAAACTGTTTTTT. As protein: CASTEARWGRGATNEKLFF.

This chain links TRBV19 with TRBJ2-7; 8 positions match TRBD1. Germline V gene lookup returns CDR1 LNHDA and CDR2 SQIVND (reference sequence). J gave up 6 bases and V 3 bases, and 4 bases lay outside the gene matches. CDR3 size: 13 residues. This CDR3 reads CASSINRGSEQYF. The CDR3 coding sequence is TGTGCCAGTAGTATTAACAGGGGGAGCGAGCAGTACTTC.

The chain employs TRBV30 and TRBJ1-2; the D is unclear. Deletions cut 4 bases from V and 3 bases from J, with 9 bases between. Looked up from germline, CDR1 is GTSNPN and CDR2 is SVGIG (reference sequence). This CDR3 contains 12 residues. The CDR3 sequence is CAWTGIHYGYTF. DNA of the CDR3: TGTGCCTGGACAGGAATTCACTATGGCTACACCTTC. The full variable domain, its missing parts supplied by reference TRBV30 and TRBJ1-2, is SQTIHQWPATLVQPVGSPLSLECTVEGTSNPNLYWYRQAAGRGLQLLFYSVGIGQISSEVPQNLSASRPQDRQFILSSKKLLLSDSGFYLCAWTGIHYGYTFGSGTRLTVV.

This CDR3 is CASSTGLVTDTQYF. The CDR3 DNA reads as TGTGCCAGCAGTACGGGACTAGTGACGGATACGCAGTATTTT. The rearrangement links TRBV6-2 or TRBV6-3 to TRBJ2-3; TRBD2 matches 8 bases. Germline trimming cut 5 bases from V and 6 bases from J; bases unmatched to any gene: 7. This CDR3 is 14 amino acids long. Germline CDR1 MNHEY, CDR2 SVGEGT.

The chain uses TRBV7-9 and TRBJ1-1, with D unclear. V was trimmed by 5 bases and J by 1 base, leaving 14 bases between them. The CDR3 has 15 amino acids. Germline V gene lookup returns CDR1 SEHNR and CDR2 FQNEAQ (reference sequence). As DNA, the CDR3 is TGTGCCAGCAGCCCGGGGTTTGGGGAGAACACTGAAGCTTTCTTT. Encoded protein: CASSPGFGENTEAFF.

This rearrangement joins TRBV6-5 to TRBJ1-2; no clear D. Trimming shortened V by 8 bases and J by 0 bases, and 7 bases separated the two germline ends. Germline lookup yields CDR1 MNHEY and CDR2 SVGAGI. This CDR3 is 12 amino acids long. CDR3 in DNA: TGTGCCAGCTGCCCGGCTAACTATGGCTACACCTTC. Its protein product is CASCPANYGYTF.

V is TRBV12-3 or TRBV12-4 and J is TRBJ1-2; TRBD1 aligns across 7 bases. Germline trimming cut 6 bases from V and 5 bases from J; bases unmatched to any gene: 6. The CDR3 runs 13 residues. The CDR3 sequence is CASRGQPGYGYTF. The CDR3 DNA reads as TGTGCCAGCAGGGGACAGCCAGGGTATGGCTACACCTTC.

The chain has TRBV5-1 and TRBJ2-5, with 10 bases aligning to TRBD2. The CDR3 extends over 16 amino acids. V lost 4 bases to trimming and J lost 2 bases; unmatched junction nucleotides: 8. Germline V lookup: CDR1 SGHRS, CDR2 YFSETQ. CDR3: CASSQLAGGPQETQYF. CDR3 coding DNA: TGCGCCAGCAGCCAGTTAGCGGGGGGCCCTCAAGAGACCCAGTACTTC. Full variable domain (remainder filled in from reference TRBV5-1 and TRBJ2-5): KAGVTQTPRYLIKTRGQQVTLSCSPISGHRSVSWYQQTPGQGLQFLFEYFSETQRNKGNFPGRFSGRQFSNSRSEMNVSTLELGDSALYLCASSQLAGGPQETQYFGPGTRLLVL.

The rearrangement links TRBV5-6 to TRBJ2-5; 8 nucleotides match TRBD1. This CDR3 contains 14 residues. Germline CDR1 and CDR2: SGHDT and YYEEEE. After removal of 3 bases from V and 1 base from J, the junction contained 2 bases not matched to a gene. The DNA for the CDR3 is TGTGCCAGCAGCTACACAGGGGGCCAAGAGACCCAGTACTTC. Residues: CASSYTGGQETQYF.

The chain carries TRBV27 and TRBJ2-3, with 8 bases that match TRBD1. The V gene's germline CDR1 is MNHEY and CDR2 SMNVEV (reference sequence). With V trimmed by 1 base and J by 0 bases, 9 bases remained unmatched. This CDR3 spans 18 amino acids. The chain's CDR3 is CASSLFLAGGSSTDTQYF. CDR3 DNA sequence: TGTGCCAGCAGTTTATTTCTGGCAGGGGGCTCTAGCACAGATACGCAGTATTTT.

V usage is TRBV6-5 and J usage is TRBJ2-3; 8 bases fit TRBD1. The CDR3 contains 14 residues. Germline CDR1 reads MNHEY; CDR2 reads SVGAGI. The ends lost 6 bases at V and 2 bases at J; junction bases unmatched: 4. The CDR3 is CASSPTGVTDTQYF. The DNA of the CDR3 is TGTGCCAGCAGCCCGACAGGGGTCACAGATACGCAGTATTTT.

The chain has TRBV5-6 and TRBJ2-7, with 8 bases aligning to TRBD1. The junction had 9 bases not matched to a gene; V was cut back by 4 bases and J by 3 bases. Looked up from germline, CDR1 is SGHDT and CDR2 is YYEEEE. CDR3 length: 15 residues. The CDR3 region has the DNA TGTGCCAGCAGCCAAGGACAGGGAGCCTACTACGAGCAGTACTTC. It codes for CASSQGQGAYYEQYF.

V usage is TRBV7-9 and J usage is TRBJ1-1; the D gene is possibly TRBD1 (5 bases). Germline loops: CDR1 SEHNR, CDR2 FQNEAQ (reference sequence). The CDR3 totals 15 residues. V lost 0 bases, J lost 3 bases, and 11 bases lay in between. The CDR3 DNA sequence: TGTGCCAGCAGCTTAGCGCCGGGAGGGGACACTGAAGCTTTCTTT. Translated: CASSLAPGGDTEAFF.

J is TRBJ2-3 and V is TRBV5-1; 16 bases agree with TRBD2. The J segment lost 4 bases and the V segment lost 5 bases, leaving 7 bases of the junction unmatched. The CDR3 spans 17 residues. Germline V gives CDR1 SGHRS, CDR2 YFSETQ. The CDR3 is CASRGTSGGALPDTQYF. The CDR3, as DNA: TGCGCCAGCAGAGGGACTAGCGGGGGGGCCCTCCCAGATACGCAGTATTTT.

The chain joins TRBV5-6 to TRBJ2-4, with TRBD1 matching 7 bases. The germline V gene has CDR1 SGHDT and CDR2 YYEEEE. V shed 0 bases and J 8 bases; nucleotides not matched to a gene: 8. This CDR3 comprises 15 residues. CDR3 sequence reads: CASSLDLGQGDIQYF. The CDR3 coding sequence is TGTGCCAGCAGCTTGGACTTGGGGCAGGGGGACATTCAGTACTTC.

This chain connects TRBV5-1 to TRBJ2-6; D is perhaps TRBD1 (6 bases). The CDR3 contains 15 residues. V was shortened by 5 bases and J by 4 bases, with 13 bases between the two germline ends. Looked up from germline, CDR1 is SGHRS and CDR2 is YFSETQ. CDR3 bases: TGCGCCAGCAGGCGCACAGGGTCCGGGGCCAACGTCCTGACTTTC. This codes for CASRRTGSGANVLTF.

The chain combines TRBV5-1 with TRBJ2-7, with D tentatively TRBD1 (6 bases). The CDR3 loop spans 14 amino acids. CDR1 and CDR2 (germline): SGHRS, YFSETQ. V lost 2 bases and J lost 5, with 14 bases in between. CDR3 bases: TGCGCCAGCAGCTTTACAGGGACCCCCCACGAGCAGTACTTC. This codes for CASSFTGTPHEQYF.

This chain joins TRBV7-3 and TRBJ2-7, with D perhaps TRBD1 (5 bases). V lost 2 bases and J 0 bases, leaving 8 bases between the germline ends. Germline-derived CDR1 and CDR2 are SGHTA and FQGTGA. CDR3 length: 14 amino acids. CDR3 DNA sequence: TGTGCCAGCAGCTTAGACAGCAGCTCCTACGAGCAGTACTTC. Translated: CASSLDSSSYEQYF.

This clone came up once. The V call is TRBV27, the J call TRBJ1-2; 9 nucleotides agree with TRBD1. This CDR3 is 15 amino acids long. Germline CDR1 reads MNHEY; CDR2 reads SMNVEV (reference sequence). V lost 5 bases to trimming and J lost 4 bases; unmatched junction nucleotides: 8. Here the CDR3 reads CASSVFGTGTYGYTF. The DNA of the CDR3 is TGTGCCAGCAGTGTATTCGGGACAGGGACCTATGGCTACACCTTC.

The chain joins TRBV4-1 to TRBJ2-1; D is possibly TRBD2 (6 bases). This CDR3 comprises 17 residues. Trimming shortened V by 0 bases and J by 0 bases, and 12 bases separated the two germline ends. CDR1 and CDR2 (germline): MGHRA, YSYEKL. The CDR3 DNA follows: TGCGCCAGCAGCCAAGACCCGGACGGGAGCTCCTACAATGAGCAGTTCTTC. Protein: CASSQDPDGSSYNEQFF.